This T cell receptor (beta chain) came from a study of CD8 T cells in Susac syndrome. RNA totalling about 0.45 to 1 ug underwent reverse transcription with random hexamers. TCRdb passed the immunoSEQ multiplex PCR reads through MiXCR, listing each CDR3 protein once. The sample records 95,000 to 150,000 distinct CDR3 sequences, less than 95% being singletons. The clonotype comes from a human donor in good health. The material sequenced was CD4+ T cells from PBMCs.

Here the CDR3 DNA reads TGCGCCAGCAGTGATGGACAGAAGAACACCGGGGAGCTGTTTTTT. Encoded protein: CASSDGQKNTGELFF. J is TRBJ2-2 and V is TRBV10-1; possible D gene TRBD1, 6 bases. Germline CDR1 is WNHNN and CDR2 is SYGVQD (reference sequence). Trimming pared 3 bases from V and 1 base from J, leaving 9 bases between. The CDR3 has 15 residues.